The entry below describes one T cell receptor (beta chain). Its antigen is currently unknown. Repertoires were generated with immunoSEQ multiplex PCR, while TCRdb's copy carries only in-frame clones and drops some. The sample gives some 110,000 clones, approximately 90% of which show up once; 3.5% is in the top ten. The CDR3 consists of 16 residues. Germline values: CDR1 LGHNA, CDR2 YSLEER. Trimming took off 1 base at V and 5 bases at J, with 12 bases between the two ends. This record belongs to a study of T cell responses to AZD1222 COVID-19 vaccine. Study-wide results and caveats: Baseline serology detected seropositivity in only six AZD1222 recipients.

V is TRBV4-3 and J is TRBJ1-6; TRBD1 might be the D (6 bases). This clonotype originated in an adult who received the AZD1222 COVID-19 vaccine. The sample in question was peripheral blood, obtained 28 days after the second AZD1222 dose. CDR3 coding DNA: TGCGCCAGCAGCCAAGGGCGCACAGGGAATAATTCACCCCTCCACTTT. This sequence encodes CASSQGRTGNNSPLHF.